A single sample gave rise to the 32 T cell receptor beta chains below, sequenced in a study of blood T cell repertoires in COVID-19. Profiling relied on immunoSEQ multiplex PCR, and the TCRdb table lists in-frame clones only, not all of them. This sample has roughly 410,000 clones, with 75% to 90% found just once. The sequencing input was peripheral blood. Source of these receptors: a woman aged 40 to 50 with COVID-19, enrolled during active disease.

This clone was seen only once. The chain joins TRBV7-5 to TRBJ1-2; the DNA was not compared with TRBD1, the D call given in the table. TRBV7-5 is classified as a pseudogene. The CDR3 spans 15 residues. CDR3 sequence: CARSLIGTDRKGYTF. Here the CDR3 DNA reads TGTGCCAGAAGCTTAATTGGGACAGACCGAAAGGGCTACACCTTC.

Details on this clone: The sample contains more than one DNA sequence encoding this CDR3. The chain uses TRBV27 and TRBJ1-3; D remains unclear. Deletions cut 6 bases from V and 5 bases from J, with 20 bases between. Germline assignment: CDR1 MNHEY and CDR2 SMNVEV (reference sequence). The CDR3 runs to 16 residues. The CDR3 nucleotides are TGTGCCAGCAGCACCCCCGGGCCTCGGGGAAGAAACACCATATATTTT. Translation: CASSTPGPRGRNTIYF.

A remark on this clone: At one boundary the junction diverges from the germline segment, which might be a read error. CDR3 in amino acids: CASSLGGGRSVNTIYF. In nucleotides, the CDR3 is TGTGCCAGCAGCTTAGGCGGGGGACGGTCTGTAAACACCATATATTTT. The rearrangement joins TRBV7-8 to TRBJ1-3, with D possibly being TRBD1 (5 bases). This CDR3 is 16 amino acids long. The germline CDR1 and CDR2 sequences are SGHVS and FQNEAQ.

This clone was detected only once. V gene TRBV6-2 or TRBV6-3 combines with J gene TRBJ2-7; TRBD2 is a possible D gene (5 bases). CDR3 length: 15 residues. Germline assignment: CDR1 MNHEY and CDR2 SVGEGT. Deletions cut 5 bases from V and 3 bases from J, with 17 bases between. The CDR3 is CASSTGLPPNYEQYF. DNA of the CDR3: TGTGCCAGCAGTACCGGACTTCCCCCGAACTACGAGCAGTACTTC.

The J gene is TRBJ2-4, the V gene TRBV3-1 (or the pseudogene TRBV3-2); 11 bases are shared with TRBD1. Trimming removed 4 bases from V and 0 bases from J; junction bases left unmatched: 2. Germline CDR1 and CDR2: LGHDT and YNNKEL (reference sequence). The CDR3 is 16 residues long. CDR3 bases: TGTGCCAGCAGCCCCGGGACAGGGGGAGCCAAAAACATTCAGTACTTC. The encoded protein is CASSPGTGGAKNIQYF.

The CDR3 here is CASRQASSYEQYF. The CDR3 bases are TGTGCCAGCAGGCAGGCCAGCTCCTACGAGCAGTACTTC. This chain connects TRBV6-5 to TRBJ2-7; D not certain. Germline V gene lookup returns CDR1 MNHEY and CDR2 SVGAGI. This CDR3 comprises 13 residues. Trimming cost V 6 bases and J 0 bases, with 9 bases left between them.

The rearrangement links TRBV27 to TRBJ1-1; 8 nucleotides align to TRBD1. CDR3 length: 15 amino acids. CDR1 and CDR2 (germline): MNHEY, SMNVEV (reference sequence). V was pared by 2 bases and J by 5 bases, with 7 bases of the junction left unmatched. The CDR3 loop reads CASSLRQGQGTEAFF. CDR3 DNA sequence: TGTGCCAGCAGTTTAAGACAGGGGCAGGGGACTGAAGCTTTCTTT.

This sequence joins TRBV4-1 and TRBJ1-5, with D perhaps TRBD1 (5 bases). The V end was cut by 0 bases, the J end by 4 bases, with 10 bases between. The CDR3 is 15 residues long. In germline, CDR1 is MGHRA, CDR2 YSYEKL. CDR3 in DNA: TGCGCCAGCAGCCAAGAACAGGATGGAAATCAGCCCCAGCATTTT. Translation: CASSQEQDGNQPQHF.

The rearrangement joins TRBV5-1 to TRBJ2-5; D call uncertain. The CDR3 is made up of 14 amino acids. Germline-derived CDR1 and CDR2 are SGHRS and YFSETQ. The germline V and J ends were trimmed by 0 bases and 5 bases, with 11 bases remaining between them. CDR3 protein: CASSLASEEETQYF. For the CDR3, the DNA is TGCGCCAGCAGCTTGGCCTCAGAGGAGGAGACCCAGTACTTC. The full variable domain, its missing parts supplied by reference TRBV5-1 and TRBJ2-5, is KAGVTQTPRYLIKTRGQQVTLSCSPISGHRSVSWYQQTPGQGLQFLFEYFSETQRNKGNFPGRFSGRQFSNSRSEMNVSTLELGDSALYLCASSLASEEETQYFGPGTRLLVL.

CDR3 sequence (DNA): TGCGCCAGCAGCCCGGGGGGGGTGGCGAACACTGAAGCTTTCTTT. It translates to CASSPGGVANTEAFF. This chain joins TRBV5-1 and TRBJ1-1, with a tentative D call TRBD1 (5 bases). The germline V gene has CDR1 SGHRS and CDR2 YFSETQ. The germline V and J ends were trimmed by 4 bases and 1 base, with 14 bases remaining between them. The length of the CDR3 is 15 residues.

The V and J genes are TRBV3-1 (or the pseudogene TRBV3-2) and TRBJ2-1, with a possible D match to TRBD1 (6 bases). Trimming removed 3 bases at V and 3 bases at J, with 9 bases between. The CDR3 consists of 14 residues. Germline CDR1 reads LGHDT; CDR2 reads YNNKEL (reference sequence). DNA for the CDR3: TGTGCCAGCAGCCAGGGGGCTTACTACAATGAGCAGTTCTTC. It encodes CASSQGAYYNEQFF.

This chain links TRBV7-2 with TRBJ1-2; D might be TRBD1 (6 bases). Per the germline V gene, CDR1 is SGHTA and CDR2 is FQGNSA. CDR3 length: 16 residues. Trimming pared 6 bases from V and 3 bases from J, leaving 20 bases between. DNA of the CDR3: TGTGCCAGCAGTCAACGACAGGACCGACCTCACTATGGCTACACCTTC. Translating gives CASSQRQDRPHYGYTF. The variable domain in full, completed from reference TRBV7-2 and TRBJ1-2, reads GAGVSQSPSNKVTEKGKDVELRCDPISGHTALYWYRQSLGQGLEFLIYFQGNSAPDKSGLPSDRFSAERTGGSVSTLTIQRTQQEDSAVYLCASSQRQDRPHYGYTFGSGTRLTVV.

The V call is TRBV20-1, the J call TRBJ1-2; D ambiguous. This CDR3 spans 13 amino acids. Trimming removed 3 bases from V and 3 bases from J, with 11 bases in between. Germline lookup yields CDR1 DFQATT and CDR2 SNEGSKA (reference sequence). CDR3 protein: CSASGREDYGYTF. CDR3 nucleotide sequence: TGCAGTGCTAGTGGGAGGGAGGACTATGGCTACACCTTC.

The chain employs TRBV5-5 and TRBJ1-1; TRBD1 agrees at 8 bases. CDR3 length equals 16 residues. V shed 0 bases and J 1 base; nucleotides not matched to a gene: 5. CDR1 and CDR2 from the germline V gene are SGHKS and YYEKEE (reference sequence). The CDR3 DNA sequence: TGTGCCAGCAGCTTGGCGCCCACAGGGGGGAACACTGAAGCTTTCTTT. Translating it yields CASSLAPTGGNTEAFF.

This clone appeared a single time. The chain links TRBV6-5 to TRBJ2-3; TRBD2 aligns across 7 bases. After removal of 4 bases from V and 1 base from J, the junction contained 8 bases not matched to a gene. Looked up from germline, CDR1 is MNHEY and CDR2 is SVGAGI. The CDR3 consists of 16 residues. The CDR3 DNA sequence: TGTGCCAGCAGTTTATTCGGCGGGAGCGGCACAGATACGCAGTATTTT. Its protein product is CASSLFGGSGTDTQYF.

DNA for the CDR3: TGTGCTAGTGGTTTGAGGGCAGGGGCATCGGGTGGCGACACTGAAGCTTTCTTT. Translation gives CASGLRAGASGGDTEAFF. This chain connects TRBV12-5 to TRBJ1-1; tentative D call: TRBD1 (6 bases). Trimming removed 2 bases from V and 3 bases from J, with 22 bases in between. The CDR3 runs to 18 residues. Looked up from germline, CDR1 is LGHNT and CDR2 is FRNRAP.

The chain employs TRBV9 and TRBJ2-5, with 9 bases that match TRBD2. J gave up 0 bases and V 6 bases, and 3 bases lay outside the gene matches. Per the germline V gene, CDR1 is SGDLS and CDR2 is YYNGEE. CDR3 length equals 14 residues. The CDR3: CASTPSGNQETQYF. Written as DNA, the CDR3 is TGTGCCAGCACTCCTAGCGGGAACCAAGAGACCCAGTACTTC.

This sequence joins TRBV5-1 and TRBJ2-7; possible D gene TRBD2, 5 bases. Germline V lookup: CDR1 SGHRS, CDR2 YFSETQ. The CDR3 loop spans 14 amino acids. The V gene lost 4 bases and the J gene lost 5 bases, with 16 bases spanning the gap. The CDR3 here is CASSPRPGFNEQYF. CDR3 nucleotides: TGCGCCAGCAGCCCCCGTCCGGGGTTCAACGAGCAGTACTTC.

V gene TRBV19 combines with J gene TRBJ2-1; TRBD2 aligns across 8 bases. Germline loops: CDR1 LNHDA, CDR2 SQIVND (reference sequence). This CDR3 is 17 amino acids long. V gave up 5 bases and J gave up 0 bases; unmatched junction bases: 9. In nucleotides, the CDR3 is TGTGCCAGTAGTTTCCCTACTAGCGGACTCTCCTACAATGAGCAGTTCTTC. This codes for CASSFPTSGLSYNEQFF.

This clone was seen only once. The chain recombines TRBV9 with TRBJ1-5; D is uncertain. With 3 bases removed from V and 11 bases from J, the gap between germline ends came to 18 bases. Per germline, CDR1 SGDLS and CDR2 YYNGEE. This CDR3 is 14 amino acids long. The CDR3 spells CASSEDGAGLSQHF. The CDR3, as DNA: TGTGCCAGCAGCGAAGACGGAGCGGGATTGTCCCAGCATTTT.

The V and J genes are TRBV7-6 and TRBJ2-5, with TRBD1 identical over 10 bases. Germline assignment: CDR1 SGHVS and CDR2 FNYEAQ. V gave up 5 bases and J gave up 2 bases; unmatched junction bases: 5. The CDR3 is 15 residues long. CDR3 residues: CASSLGQGVQETQYF. As DNA, the CDR3 is TGTGCCAGCAGCCTCGGACAGGGGGTACAAGAGACCCAGTACTTC.

CDR3 DNA sequence: TGTGCCAGCACCACCGACAGGGAGGGAAACACCATATATTTT. The encoded protein is CASTTDREGNTIYF. The genes are TRBV28 and TRBJ1-3; 7 positions match TRBD1. V trimming: 7 bases; J trimming: 4 bases; junction bases outside the gene matches: 7. The CDR3 extends over 14 amino acids. Germline V gives CDR1 MDHEN, CDR2 SYDVKM.

The chain links TRBV30 to TRBJ2-1; 8 positions agree with TRBD1. Trimming cost V 2 bases and J 4 bases; bases outside gene matches: 7. The CDR3 length is 15 residues. The germline CDR1 and CDR2 sequences are GTSNPN and SVGIG (reference sequence). CDR3 DNA sequence: TGTGCCTGGAGTCGACAGGGGCTTCCTTACAATGAGCAGTTCTTC. Translating gives CAWSRQGLPYNEQFF.

The DNA of the CDR3 is TGTGCCAGCAGTTTACAGGGTCGGGAGCCCCAGCATTTT. It is translated as CASSLQGREPQHF. The chain is built from TRBV28 and TRBJ1-5; the D gene is possibly TRBD1 (5 bases). V was trimmed by 2 bases and J by 8 bases, leaving 10 bases between them. The length of the CDR3 is 13 residues. Germline V gives CDR1 MDHEN, CDR2 SYDVKM.

A word on this clone: Other DNA sequences in this sample translate to the same CDR3. The gene calls are TRBV19 and TRBJ1-1; D gene unclear. CDR1 LNHDA and CDR2 SQIVND come from the germline V gene (reference sequence). V dropped 0 bases and J dropped 4 bases, with 6 bases sitting between them. This CDR3 is 13 amino acids long. CDR3 nucleotides: TGTGCCAGTAGTATAGATCGGGGCACTGAAGCTTTCTTT. Its translation is CASSIDRGTEAFF.

The V gene is TRBV3-1 (or the pseudogene TRBV3-2), the J gene TRBJ2-1; D unclear. Germline V gives CDR1 LGHDT, CDR2 YNNKEL (reference sequence). V dropped 1 base and J dropped 3 bases, with 10 bases sitting between them. The CDR3 has 15 amino acids. CDR3 residues: CASSQARHFYNEQFF. The DNA for the CDR3 is TGTGCCAGCAGCCAAGCTCGACACTTCTACAATGAGCAGTTCTTC.

The V call is TRBV30, the J call TRBJ2-1; the match to TRBD2 covers 11 bases. The CDR3 contains 15 residues. Germline CDR1 is GTSNPN and CDR2 is SVGIG (reference sequence). V lost 0 bases and J lost 9; bases outside the gene matches: 7. CDR3 sequence (DNA): TGTGCCTGGAGTGTAGTGCTAGCGGGGGGTGGTGAGCAGTTCTTC. It translates to CAWSVVLAGGGEQFF.

V and J are TRBV30 and TRBJ2-2, with unresolved D. Per germline, CDR1 GTSNPN and CDR2 SVGIG (reference sequence). The V and J ends lost 1 base and 11 bases respectively, with 17 bases between them. CDR3 length equals 14 residues. DNA of the CDR3: TGTGCCTGGAGTGCTGAACCGAGCGAGAGAGAGCTGTTTTTT. Its protein product is CAWSAEPSERELFF.

The chain couples TRBV12-3 or TRBV12-4 to TRBJ2-2, with a weak D call TRBD1 (6 bases). The V gene lost 6 bases and the J gene lost 5 bases, with 10 bases spanning the gap. The CDR3 is 13 amino acids. The CDR3 region has the DNA TGTGCCAGCAGCAAACAGGGTACCGGGGAGCTGTTTTTT. This translates into CASSKQGTGELFF.

V is TRBV27 and J is TRBJ1-1; TRBD1 matches at 9 bases. Germline values: CDR1 MNHEY, CDR2 SMNVEV (reference sequence). V was clipped by 10 bases and J by 2 bases; unmatched bases: 5. This CDR3 contains 13 residues. The CDR3 here is CATTTGGNTEAFF. The CDR3 nucleotides are TGTGCCACCACGACAGGGGGAAACACTGAAGCTTTCTTT.

With regard to this clone: Other DNA sequences of this sample code for an identical CDR3. The J gene is TRBJ2-5, the V gene TRBV5-1; weak D call: TRBD2 (5 bases). The length of the CDR3 is 13 residues. Trimming removed 2 bases from V and 5 bases from J, with 10 bases in between. CDR1 and CDR2 (germline): SGHRS, YFSETQ. The CDR3 here is CASSFEGEETQYF. The DNA of the CDR3 is TGCGCCAGCAGCTTCGAGGGAGAGGAGACCCAGTACTTC.

This clone was detected once. This sequence joins TRBV7-9 and TRBJ2-7; possibly TRBD1 for D (6 bases). V was cut by 6 bases and J by 4 bases, with 16 bases left in between. The CDR3 consists of 14 residues. The germline gives CDR1 SEHNR, CDR2 FQNEAQ (reference sequence). This chain's CDR3 is CASSFTGFQYEQYF. The CDR3 DNA reads TGTGCCAGCAGTTTTACAGGGTTTCAGTACGAGCAGTACTTC.